This T cell receptor (beta chain) was captured by sequencing in a study of blood T cell repertoires in COVID-19. The CDR3 totals 12 residues. V lost 7 bases to trimming and J lost 6 bases; unmatched junction nucleotides: 3. CDR1 is MNHEY, CDR2 SVGAGI, per germline. Using immunoSEQ multiplex PCR, the repertoire was profiled, and TCRdb retains in-frame clones only, with some absent. Counted here are some 30,000 clones, roughly 85% occurring once; the ten biggest clones make up around 7%. This TCR derives from a man aged 55 to 70 with active COVID-19. The chain has TRBV6-5 and TRBJ2-3, with 8 nucleotides matching TRBD1. Sequenced input: peripheral blood. The CDR3 DNA sequence: TGTGCCAGCACCGGACAGGGCGATACGCAGTATTTT. It encodes CASTGQGDTQYF.